This T cell receptor beta chain stems from a study of blood T cell repertoires in COVID-19. Sequenced by immunoSEQ multiplex PCR; TCRdb stores in-frame clones only, minus some. Of about 240,000 clones detected, about 90% appear once; the ten largest clones hold around 3.3%. The CDR3 sequence is 15 residues long. V shed 5 bases and J 4 bases; nucleotides not matched to a gene: 5. Germline-derived CDR1 and CDR2 are SGHTA and FQGNSA. The clonotype comes from a woman in her thirties or forties with acute COVID-19. The rearrangement links TRBV7-2 to TRBJ2-5; 12 bases match TRBD2. Sequencing was done on a sample of PBMCs or T cells enriched from blood (not recorded which). The CDR3, as DNA: TGTGCCAGCAGCCATCCGGGACTAGCGGGAGAGACCCAGTACTTC. This sequence encodes CASSHPGLAGETQYF.